Following are 21 T cell receptor beta chains from one sample sequenced in a study of blood T cell repertoires in COVID-19. Clones were sequenced by immunoSEQ multiplex PCR, and TCRdb holds only the in-frame ones, with some missing. The sample lists 130,000 or so clones, about 86% occurring once. Sequenced sample: peripheral blood. All receptors come from a woman aged 60-75 years with acute or convalescent COVID-19.

The V and J genes are TRBV5-1 and TRBJ2-5, with D possibly matching TRBD1 (5 bases). The CDR3 consists of 15 residues. V was trimmed by 1 base and J by 3 bases, leaving 13 bases between them. CDR1 is SGHRS, CDR2 YFSETQ, per germline. The CDR3 region is CASSLPHRSEETQYF. The CDR3 region has the DNA TGCGCCAGCAGCTTGCCTCACAGGAGCGAAGAGACCCAGTACTTC.

This chain uses TRBV4-1 with TRBJ1-2; a weak D match, TRBD1 (6 bases). The CDR3 covers 17 residues. V was cut by 4 bases and J by 2 bases, with 20 bases left in between. Germline loops: CDR1 MGHRA, CDR2 YSYEKL. The CDR3 nucleotides are TGCGCCAGCAGCCTGGGGGACAATCACGAGGGGAACTATGGCTACACCTTC. This sequence encodes CASSLGDNHEGNYGYTF.

As to this clone: Sequence at one end of the junction differs from germline and may be a read error. The rearrangement uses TRBV28 and TRBJ1-2; the match to TRBD1 covers 10 bases. The CDR3 is made up of 17 amino acids. In germline, CDR1 is MDHEN, CDR2 SYDVKM. Here the CDR3 DNA reads TGTGCCAGCAGTATCCGACAGGGGGCTCTAACTATGGCTAATATAGGCTTC. This encodes CASSIRQGALTMANIGF.

The V call is TRBV27, the J call TRBJ1-2; 9 bases map to TRBD1. This CDR3 is 15 amino acids long. V shed 5 bases and J 7 bases; nucleotides not matched to a gene: 11. Germline V CDR1 and CDR2: MNHEY, SMNVEV (reference sequence). CDR3 coding DNA: TGTGCCAGCAGTCCTGGACAGGGGCGAGTGGGTGGCTACACCTTC. It is translated as CASSPGQGRVGGYTF.

The chain employs TRBV28 and TRBJ2-6; D remains ambiguous. V was pared by 7 bases and J by 0 bases, with 4 bases between. CDR3 size: 13 residues. Germline V CDR1 and CDR2: MDHEN, SYDVKM. The CDR3 coding sequence is TGTGCCAGCACTACCTCTGGGGCCAACGTCCTGACTTTC. As protein: CASTTSGANVLTF.

The rearrangement joins TRBV29-1 to TRBJ1-1; 7 bases are a match to TRBD1. Trimming took 1 base from V and 5 from J; bases not matched to a gene: 7. Germline V CDR1 and CDR2: SQVTM, ANQGSEA. The CDR3 is 14 amino acids. The DNA for the CDR3 is TGCAGCGTTGAAGGCCGACAGGGAGTAACTGAAGCTTTCTTT. Translation gives CSVEGRQGVTEAFF. Complete variable domain (other parts from reference TRBV29-1 and TRBJ1-1): SAVISQKPSRDICQRGTSLTIQCQVDSQVTMMFWYRQQPGQSLTLIATANQGSEATYESGFVIDKFPISRPNLTFSTLTVSNMSPEDSSIYLCSVEGRQGVTEAFFGQGTRLTVV.

This clone was observed once. The chain joins TRBV6-5 to TRBJ2-3, with 7 bases aligning to TRBD1. CDR3 size: 16 residues. The germline V gene encodes CDR1 MNHEY and CDR2 SVGAGI. With 4 bases clipped from V and 2 bases from J, the junction kept 9 bases outside the gene matches. Here the CDR3 DNA reads TGTGCCAGCAGTTCGCAAGGGACAGACTTCACAGATACGCAGTATTTT. Amino acids: CASSSQGTDFTDTQYF.

The chain recombines TRBV7-6 with TRBJ2-3; TRBD2 might be the D (6 bases). The CDR3 length is 16 residues. Germline CDR1 is SGHVS and CDR2 is FNYEAQ. Trimming took 6 bases from V and 2 from J, leaving 18 bases between them. The CDR3 nucleotides read TGTGCCAGCAGTCCCAGGACTGGGGGGTCCACAGATACGCAGTATTTT. Its translation is CASSPRTGGSTDTQYF. The complete variable domain, with remaining parts taken from reference TRBV7-6 and TRBJ2-3, reads GAGVSQSPRYKVTKRGQDVALRCDPISGHVSLYWYRQALGQGPEFLTYFNYEAQQDKSGLPNDRFSAERPEGSISTLTIQRTEQRDSAMYRCASSPRTGGSTDTQYFGPGTRLTVL.

The chain is built from TRBV27 and TRBJ1-2, with 8 bases aligning to TRBD1. Losses at the gene ends were 4 bases for V and 4 bases for J; bases not matched to a gene: 5. In germline, CDR1 is MNHEY, CDR2 SMNVEV (reference sequence). This CDR3 is 14 amino acids long. CDR3 DNA: TGTGCCAGCAGTTCGGACAGGGAGGGCTATGGCTACACCTTC. Translation: CASSSDREGYGYTF.

V is TRBV14 and J is TRBJ1-5, with TRBD1 matching 7 bases. Germline-derived CDR1 and CDR2 are SGHDN and FVKESK. V dropped 5 bases and J dropped 1; count of bases not matched to a gene: 8. The CDR3 has 16 amino acids. The CDR3 sequence: CASSSLDRESNQPQHF. The CDR3, as DNA: TGTGCCAGCAGCTCCCTAGACAGGGAAAGCAATCAGCCCCAGCATTTT.

This chain connects TRBV7-2 to TRBJ2-5; 10 nucleotides match TRBD2. The CDR3 has 16 residues. The V gene's germline CDR1 is SGHTA and CDR2 FQGNSA. The V gene end was trimmed by 0 bases and the J gene end by 5 bases; junction bases not matched to a gene: 6. The CDR3 nucleotides are TGTGCCAGCAGCTTAGCGCAGCGGGGGGGCCCCGAGACCCAGTACTTC. It codes for CASSLAQRGGPETQYF.

V usage is TRBV19 and J usage is TRBJ2-3; D ambiguous. CDR1 and CDR2 from the germline V gene are LNHDA and SQIVND (reference sequence). V was pared by 2 bases and J by 2 bases, with 8 bases between. The CDR3 runs to 14 residues. Written as DNA, the CDR3 is TGTGCCAGTAGTATATCCAGGTACACAGATACGCAGTATTTT. Residues: CASSISRYTDTQYF.

A single count supports this clone. The J gene is TRBJ2-3, the V gene TRBV11-2, with 11 bases fitting TRBD2. CDR1 is SGHAT, CDR2 FQNNGV, per germline. The CDR3 consists of 15 residues. The J segment lost 5 bases and the V segment lost 6 bases, leaving 7 bases of the junction unmatched. CDR3 bases: TGTGCCAGCAGTTCTAGCGGGGGGCGGGGAGATACGCAGTATTTT. This sequence encodes CASSSSGGRGDTQYF.

The chain carries TRBV6-2 or TRBV6-3 and TRBJ2-1, with 9 bases aligning to TRBD2. This CDR3 spans 16 amino acids. V shed 4 bases, J shed 4 bases, and the junction held 8 bases outside the gene matches. The germline CDR1 and CDR2 sequences are MNHEY and SVGEGT. Here the CDR3 DNA reads TGTGCCAGCAGTTTTAAGCGGGGGGAGATTTACAATGAGCAGTTCTTC. It translates to CASSFKRGEIYNEQFF.

CDR3 residues: CASTLGGRGNQPQHF. CDR3 coding DNA: TGTGCCAGCACCCTTGGGGGACGGGGGAATCAGCCCCAGCATTTT. J is TRBJ1-5 and V is TRBV28; maybe TRBD1 (5 bases). CDR3 size: 15 residues. V was trimmed by 7 bases and J by 4 bases, leaving 17 bases between them. Per germline, CDR1 MDHEN and CDR2 SYDVKM.

The chain links TRBV7-2 to TRBJ2-7, with TRBD2 matching over 11 bases. CDR1 is SGHTA and CDR2 is FQGNSA in the germline V gene. This CDR3 contains 15 residues. Losses at the gene ends were 3 bases for V and 2 bases for J; bases not matched to a gene: 3. CDR3 sequence (DNA): TGTGCCAGCAGCTTTACGACTAGCGGGGCCTACGAGCAGTACTTC. Residues: CASSFTTSGAYEQYF. The complete variable domain, with remaining parts taken from reference TRBV7-2 and TRBJ2-7, reads GAGVSQSPSNKVTEKGKDVELRCDPISGHTALYWYRQSLGQGLEFLIYFQGNSAPDKSGLPSDRFSAERTGGSVSTLTIQRTQQEDSAVYLCASSFTTSGAYEQYFGPGTRLTVT.

This clone has a single count. The gene calls are TRBV7-6 and TRBJ1-6, with TRBD1 matching 9 bases. CDR1 is SGHVS, CDR2 FNYEAQ, per germline. The J segment lost 8 bases and the V segment lost 3 bases, leaving 2 bases of the junction unmatched. The CDR3 length is 14 residues. Here the CDR3 reads CASSFRTGDSPLHF. The CDR3 nucleotides read TGTGCCAGCAGCTTCCGGACAGGGGATTCACCCCTCCACTTT.

This sequence joins TRBV6-5 and TRBJ1-6; no clear D gene. Trimming pared 5 bases from V and 0 bases from J, leaving 8 bases between. Germline lookup yields CDR1 MNHEY and CDR2 SVGAGI. CDR3 size: 15 residues. The CDR3 nucleotides read TGTGCCAGCAGTACGATTAGCTCCTATAATTCACCCCTCCACTTT. It codes for CASSTISSYNSPLHF.

The J gene is TRBJ2-7, the V gene TRBV5-8; maybe TRBD2 (5 bases). Deletions cut 4 bases from V and 9 bases from J, with 11 bases between. Germline assignment: CDR1 SGHTS and CDR2 YDEGEE. This CDR3 contains 11 residues. CDR3 residues: CASSPSSRQYF. The CDR3 coding sequence is TGTGCCAGCAGCCCTAGCTCTCGGCAGTACTTC.

This clone was recorded once. The genes are TRBV19 and TRBJ2-3; TRBD2 aligns across 12 bases. With 4 bases clipped from V and 0 bases from J, the junction kept 2 bases outside the gene matches. In germline, CDR1 is LNHDA, CDR2 SQIVND (reference sequence). CDR3 length: 16 residues. This CDR3 reads CASSTGLAGSTDTQYF. Written as DNA, the CDR3 is TGTGCCAGTAGTACAGGACTAGCGGGGAGCACAGATACGCAGTATTTT.

This clone came up many times. The chain links TRBV2 to TRBJ1-2, with D perhaps TRBD1 (5 bases). The CDR3 consists of 16 residues. Looked up from germline, CDR1 is SNHLY and CDR2 is FYNNEI. V gave up 2 bases and J gave up 4 bases, with 17 bases separating them. CDR3 protein: CASSESGGTASYGYTF. DNA for the CDR3: TGTGCCAGCAGTGAATCGGGGGGGACGGCGAGCTATGGCTACACCTTC.